This is a list of T cell receptor beta chains from one sample in a study of CD4+ T cells in melanoma. Measured with immunoSEQ multiplex PCR; TCRdb has only the in-frame clones, and not every one. The sample lists 20,000 to 25,000 clones, more than 70% seen once, with more than 7.5% in the top ten. These receptors all stem from a human donor with melanoma. CDR3s leave out the opening cysteine and the closing phenylalanine or tryptophan.

j_call,v_call,cdr3_aa
TRBJ2-7,TRBV11-2,ASSLVDYEQY
TRBJ1-4,TRBV4-2,ASSHLRGGRENEKLF
TRBJ1-1,TRBV6-5,ASSSVGSNTEAF
TRBJ2-1,TRBV6-6,ASRTRRGGLGEQF
TRBJ2-1,TRBV4-1,ASSQAPSGGDNEQF
TRBJ1-6,TRBV7-7,ASSLAGQGNSPLH
TRBJ2-3,TRBV2,ASSVSREVGSTDTQY
TRBJ2-2,TRBV11-3,ASSPGGQGPTGELF
TRBJ2-1,TRBV10-2,ASSRGVGNEQF
TRBJ1-3,TRBV6-1,ASSASGTRVGNTIY
TRBJ1-2,TRBV30,AWSLLLGEQGYT
TRBJ2-5,TRBV28,ASSFPSGGGETQY
TRBJ2-3,TRBV29-1,SVDRRGADTQY
TRBJ2-1,TRBV2,ASSEGLTVRRGGLYNEQF
TRBJ2-7,TRBV11-3,ASSPRGSYEQY
TRBJ2-1,TRBV9,ARVLCHGGTYNEQF
TRBJ2-1,TRBV27,ASSMGLAGNEQF
TRBJ2-7,TRBV28,ASRPREPGDEQY
TRBJ2-2,TRBV6-1,ASSVSILGTGELF
TRBJ1-1,TRBV10-3,ASSYSEVTEAF
TRBJ1-2,TRBV9,ASSATGTGIGYT
TRBJ1-2,TRBV7-2,ASSLDVNRGINYGYT